This is a list of T cell receptor beta chains from one sample in a study of T cells in Graves' hyperthyroidism and ophthalmopathy. TCRdb used MiXCR to reprocess the multiplex PCR reads, holding one entry per CDR3 protein. The sample lists about 720,000 distinct CDR3 sequences; over 15% were seen once. Material for sequencing was blood. The receptors were sampled from a woman aged 45 to 65 with Graves' hyperthyroidism that later progressed to Graves' ophthalmopathy. CDR3s include the opening cysteine and the closing phenylalanine or tryptophan. The D gene is left open where the match is weak. Not every row has a clone size; where given, it reads once, few, many or a size class.

D gene	J gene	V gene	clone size	CDR3 DNA	CDR3 protein
-	TRBJ2-7	TRBV6-1	-	TGTGCCAGCAGACCCAACGCGTACGAGCAGTACTTC	CASRPNAYEQYF
-	TRBJ1-1	TRBV5-1	many	TGCGCCAGCAGCACCAGGGGACCGAACACTGAAGCTTTCTTT	CASSTRGPNTEAFF
-	TRBJ2-7	TRBV11-2	-	TGTGCCAGCAGCTTAGATCTAGTGGGGTACGAGCAGTACTTC	CASSLDLVGYEQYF
-	TRBJ1-4	TRBV18	few	TGTGCCAGCTCAGGAGGACCGGTGGGGGAACTGTTTTTT	CASSGGPVGELFF
-	TRBJ1-5	TRBV19	-	TGTGCCAGTACCGGGTCCCCACGAAACCATCAGCCCCAGCATTTT	CASTGSPRNHQPQHF
TRBD1	TRBJ2-7	TRBV18	many	TGTGCCAGCTCACTGACAGGGAATACCTACGAGCAGTACTTC	CASSLTGNTYEQYF
-	TRBJ2-3	TRBV12-3/TRBV12-4	few	TGTGCCAGCAGTTTATCTCTCACCACAGATACGCAGTATTTT	CASSLSLTTDTQYF
-	TRBJ2-3	TRBV7-6	-	TGTGCCAGCCGGGGGGCGCCGAACACAGATACGCAGTATTTT	CASRGAPNTDTQYF
-	TRBJ1-4	TRBV6-2/TRBV6-3	-	TGTGCCAGCAGAGATGAGGGATGGGAGAATGAAAAACTGTTTTTT	CASRDEGWENEKLFF
-	TRBJ2-2	TRBV29-1	-	TGCAGCGTTGATCTAGGTATTGGCGACACCGGGGAGCTGTTTTTT	CSVDLGIGDTGELFF
-	TRBJ2-7	TRBV5-6	-	TGTGCCAGCAGCTTGCAGGGACCCTCTCGCGAGCAGTACTTC	CASSLQGPSREQYF
-	TRBJ1-2	TRBV7-3	few	TGTGCCAGCAGCCCCACGGACAGCCCCTGGGACTATGGCTACACCTTC	CASSPTDSPWDYGYTF
TRBD1	TRBJ2-7	TRBV5-6	few	TGTGCCAGCAGCTACGGGGACAGGATCCTTTACGAGCAGTACTTC	CASSYGDRILYEQYF
TRBD2	TRBJ2-1	TRBV20-1	many	TGCAGTGCTACCCGACTAGCGGGGGGATCCTACAATGAGCAGTTCTTC	CSATRLAGGSYNEQFF
-	TRBJ2-7	TRBV3-1	few	TGTGCCAGCAGCCAAGACTTCCGGGACAACCTATACGAGCAGTACTTC	CASSQDFRDNLYEQYF
TRBD1	TRBJ1-6	TRBV6-1	-	TGTGCCAGCAGGGGACAGGGCCGTGGGGGACCCCTCCACTTT	CASRGQGRGGPLHF
-	TRBJ1-3	TRBV20-1	-	TGCAGTGCTAGTGACAGATCTGGAAACACCATATATTTT	CSASDRSGNTIYF
-	TRBJ1-1	TRBV29-1	-	TGCAGCGCGGGGGATCCGATGAACACTGAAGCTTTCTTT	CSAGDPMNTEAFF
-	TRBJ1-5	TRBV10-2	-	TGTGCCAGCAGTGATGACAAAGCCAGCAATCAGCCCCAGCATTTT	CASSDDKASNQPQHF
TRBD1	TRBJ1-1	TRBV7-2	-	TGTGCCAGCAGCCCTCAGGGGGAGGGAACTGAAGCTTTCTTT	CASSPQGEGTEAFF
-	TRBJ2-2	TRBV11-3	few	TGTGCCAGCAGTAATCCGGGACGGATAACCGGGGAGCTGTTTTTT	CASSNPGRITGELFF
-	TRBJ2-4	TRBV5-5	-	TGTGCCAGCAGCGCGTCCGGAGGGGGAGACTTTCTAGCCAAAAACATTCAGTACTTC	CASSASGGGDFLAKNIQYF
-	TRBJ2-3	TRBV12-3/TRBV12-4	many	TGTGCCAGCAGTTTGACGGGATCCTTACGAGATACGCAGTATTTT	CASSLTGSLRDTQYF
TRBD1	TRBJ2-1	TRBV7-2	-	TGTGCCAGCAGCCAGGGGGGACAGGCCTCGTTCTTC	CASSQGGQASFF
TRBD1	TRBJ2-3	TRBV5-6	few	TGTGCCAGCAGCTTTACAGGGGTTCCAGATACGCAGTATTTT	CASSFTGVPDTQYF
TRBD1	TRBJ2-2	TRBV5-1	-	TGCGCCAGCAGTAGGGGGCGGGCGCCGACCGGGGAGCTGTTTTTT	CASSRGRAPTGELFF
-	TRBJ2-3	TRBV7-3	many	TGTGCCAGCAGCTTATGGGCCACAGATACGCAGTATTTT	CASSLWATDTQYF
-	TRBJ1-1	TRBV6-2/TRBV6-3	-	TGTGCCAGCAGTCAGGGGCGAACGAACACTGAAGCTTTCTTT	CASSQGRTNTEAFF
TRBD1	TRBJ1-2	TRBV4-1	few	TGCGCCAGCAGCCAAACGGGACAGCTCAATGGCTACACCTTC	CASSQTGQLNGYTF
-	TRBJ1-6	TRBV13	once	TGTGCCAGCAGCTCACCCGGGACCGCCCTCCACTTT	CASSSPGTALHF
-	TRBJ1-5	TRBV20-1	-	TGCAGTGCTAGAGATCGGAGACTACAGCGTGATCAGCCCCAGCATTTT	CSARDRRLQRDQPQHF
-	TRBJ1-2	TRBV5-6	-	TGTGCCAGCAGCTCTTATCAAACTGAATTCTATGGCTACACCTTC	CASSSYQTEFYGYTF
-	TRBJ2-1	TRBV7-7	-	TGTGCTAGCAGCTTGGGACCAGGGTACAATGAGCAGTTCTTC	CASSLGPGYNEQFF
-	TRBJ2-3	TRBV6-6	-	TGTGCCAGCAGTTACTCTGGACCCCCCACAGATACGCAGTATTTT	CASSYSGPPTDTQYF
-	TRBJ2-3	TRBV10-3	few	TGTGCCATCAGTGGGTCCTCAGGGGAGAGTTTAAATACGCAGTATTTT	CAISGSSGESLNTQYF
-	TRBJ1-1	TRBV18	many	TGTGCCAGCTCACCACCCGGGCTCATGAACACTAAAGCTTTCTTT	CASSPPGLMNTKAFF
TRBD1	TRBJ1-2	TRBV27	many	TGTGCCAGCAGTTTCCAGGGGGCCGGTGGCTACACCTTC	CASSFQGAGGYTF
TRBD1	TRBJ2-1	TRBV9	few	TGTGCCAGCAGCGGTGGACAGGGGAGCTCCTACAATGAGCAGTTCTTC	CASSGGQGSSYNEQFF
-	TRBJ2-3	TRBV2	many	TGTGCCAGCAGAGGACACTCAGGCACAGATACGCAGTATTTT	CASRGHSGTDTQYF
TRBD2	TRBJ2-1	TRBV11-3	many	TGTGCCAGCAGCTATCCAGCGGGGGGGGACAATGAGCAGTTCTTC	CASSYPAGGDNEQFF
-	TRBJ1-4	TRBV5-4	-	TGTGCCAGCAGCCAGAAGGACGGGGGGAATGAAAAACTGTTTTTT	CASSQKDGGNEKLFF